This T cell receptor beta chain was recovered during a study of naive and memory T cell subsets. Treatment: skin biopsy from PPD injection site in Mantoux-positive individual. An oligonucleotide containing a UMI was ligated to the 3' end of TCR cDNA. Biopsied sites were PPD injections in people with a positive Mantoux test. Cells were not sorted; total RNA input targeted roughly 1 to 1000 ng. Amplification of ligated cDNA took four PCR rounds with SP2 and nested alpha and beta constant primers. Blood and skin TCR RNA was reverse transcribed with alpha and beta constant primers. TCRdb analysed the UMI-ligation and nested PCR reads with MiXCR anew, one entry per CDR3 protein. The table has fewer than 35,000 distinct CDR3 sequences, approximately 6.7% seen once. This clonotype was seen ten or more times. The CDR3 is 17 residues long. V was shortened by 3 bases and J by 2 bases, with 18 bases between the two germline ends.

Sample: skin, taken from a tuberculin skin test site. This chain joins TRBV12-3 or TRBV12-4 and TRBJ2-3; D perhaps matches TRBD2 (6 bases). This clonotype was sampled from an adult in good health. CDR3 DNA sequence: TGTGCCAGCAGTTTGGTCGGCGGTAGGGGACTCACAGATACGCAGTATTTT. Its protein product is CASSLVGGRGLTDTQYF.